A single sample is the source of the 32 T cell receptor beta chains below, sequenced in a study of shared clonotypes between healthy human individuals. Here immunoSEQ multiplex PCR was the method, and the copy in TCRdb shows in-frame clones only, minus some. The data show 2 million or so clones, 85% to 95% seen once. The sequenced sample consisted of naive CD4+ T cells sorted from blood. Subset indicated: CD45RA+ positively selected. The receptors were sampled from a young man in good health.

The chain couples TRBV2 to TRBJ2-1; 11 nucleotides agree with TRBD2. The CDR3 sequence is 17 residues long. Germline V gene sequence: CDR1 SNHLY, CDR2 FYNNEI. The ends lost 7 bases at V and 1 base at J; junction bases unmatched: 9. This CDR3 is CASKWGRLAGSYNEQFF. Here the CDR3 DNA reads TGTGCCAGCAAGTGGGGAAGACTAGCGGGGTCCTACAATGAGCAGTTCTTC.

Here the CDR3 DNA reads TGCGCCAGCAGCTTGGTGGGGTCGAAGGGGGATACGCAGTATTTT. Its protein is CASSLVGSKGDTQYF. The chain combines TRBV5-1 with TRBJ2-3, with a possible D match to TRBD1 (5 bases). The CDR3 length is 15 residues. Germline lookup yields CDR1 SGHRS and CDR2 YFSETQ. The V gene lost 0 bases and the J gene lost 6 bases, with 14 bases spanning the gap.

The CDR3 DNA reads TGCAGCGTCCTTCCGTTTAGGACAGGTGATTCCTACGAGCAGTACTTC. Encoded protein: CSVLPFRTGDSYEQYF. The V and J genes are TRBV29-1 and TRBJ2-7; 7 bases match TRBD1. Germline V gene data show CDR1 as SQVTM and CDR2 as ANQGSEA. The CDR3 extends over 16 amino acids. V gave up 6 bases and J gave up 1 base; unmatched junction bases: 15.

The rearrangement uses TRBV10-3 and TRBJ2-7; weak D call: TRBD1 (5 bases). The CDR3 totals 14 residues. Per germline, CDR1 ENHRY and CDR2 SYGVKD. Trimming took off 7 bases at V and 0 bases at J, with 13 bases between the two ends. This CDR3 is CAIMGQAPSYEQYF. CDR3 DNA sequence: TGTGCCATCATGGGGCAGGCACCCTCCTACGAGCAGTACTTC.

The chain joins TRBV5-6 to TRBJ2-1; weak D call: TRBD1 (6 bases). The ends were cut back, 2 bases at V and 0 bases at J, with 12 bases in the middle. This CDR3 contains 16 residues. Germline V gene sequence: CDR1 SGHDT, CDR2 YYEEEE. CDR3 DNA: TGTGCCAGCAGCTTTGGGGGCGCCGGCTCCTACAATGAGCAGTTCTTC. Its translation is CASSFGGAGSYNEQFF.

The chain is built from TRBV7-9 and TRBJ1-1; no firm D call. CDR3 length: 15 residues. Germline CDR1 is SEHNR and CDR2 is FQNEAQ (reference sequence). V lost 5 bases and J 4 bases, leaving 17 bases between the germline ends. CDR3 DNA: TGTGCCAGCAGCCGAGGCTTCACGGAGAGCACTGAAGCTTTCTTT. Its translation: CASSRGFTESTEAFF. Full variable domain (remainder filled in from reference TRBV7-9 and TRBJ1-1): DTGVSQNPRHKITKRGQNVTFRCDPISEHNRLYWYRQTLGQGPEFLTYFQNEAQLEKSRLLSDRFSAERPKGSFSTLEIQRTEQGDSAMYLCASSRGFTESTEAFFGQGTRLTVV.

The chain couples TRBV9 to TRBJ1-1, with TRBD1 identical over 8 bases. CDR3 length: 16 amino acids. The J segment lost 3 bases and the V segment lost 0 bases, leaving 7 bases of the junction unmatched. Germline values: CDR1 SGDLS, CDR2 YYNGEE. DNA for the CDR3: TGTGCCAGCAGCGTAGCCCCCGGACAGGGCGACACTGAAGCTTTCTTT. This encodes CASSVAPGQGDTEAFF.

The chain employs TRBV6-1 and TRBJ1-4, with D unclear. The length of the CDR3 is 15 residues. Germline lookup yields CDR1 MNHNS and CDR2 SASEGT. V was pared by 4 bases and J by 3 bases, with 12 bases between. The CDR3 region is CASSAYTASNEKLFF. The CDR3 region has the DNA TGTGCCAGCAGTGCCTACACAGCCTCTAATGAAAAACTGTTTTTT.

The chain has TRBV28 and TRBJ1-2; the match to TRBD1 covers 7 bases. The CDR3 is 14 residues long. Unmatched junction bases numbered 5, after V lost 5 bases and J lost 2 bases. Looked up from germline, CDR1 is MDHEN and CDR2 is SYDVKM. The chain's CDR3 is CASSQGGSNYGYTF. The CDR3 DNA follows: TGTGCCAGCAGTCAAGGGGGCAGCAACTATGGCTACACCTTC.

The CDR3 sequence: CALAGPSTDTQYF. The CDR3 coding sequence is TGTGCCCTGGCGGGGCCTAGCACAGATACGCAGTATTTT. The chain is built from TRBV5-4 and TRBJ2-3; TRBD2 might be the D (6 bases). Germline values: CDR1 SGHNT, CDR2 YYREEE (reference sequence). The CDR3 has 13 amino acids. V was cut by 10 bases and J by 0 bases, with 12 bases left in between. The complete variable domain, with remaining parts taken from reference TRBV5-4 and TRBJ2-3, reads ETGVTQSPTHLIKTRGQQVTLRCSSQSGHNTVSWYQQALGQGPQFIFQYYREEENGRGNFPPRFSGLQFPNYSSELNVNALELDDSALYLCALAGPSTDTQYFGPGTRLTVL.

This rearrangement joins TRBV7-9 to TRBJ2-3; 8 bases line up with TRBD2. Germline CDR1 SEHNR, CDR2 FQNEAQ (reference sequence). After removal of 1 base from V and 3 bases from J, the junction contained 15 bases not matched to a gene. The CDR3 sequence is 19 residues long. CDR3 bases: TGTGCCAGCAGCTTAGGTCGGTTCAGCGGGAGAGTGGGTACAGATACGCAGTATTTT. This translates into CASSLGRFSGRVGTDTQYF. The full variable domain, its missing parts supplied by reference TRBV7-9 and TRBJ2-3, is DTGVSQNPRHKITKRGQNVTFRCDPISEHNRLYWYRQTLGQGPEFLTYFQNEAQLEKSRLLSDRFSAERPKGSFSTLEIQRTEQGDSAMYLCASSLGRFSGRVGTDTQYFGPGTRLTVL.

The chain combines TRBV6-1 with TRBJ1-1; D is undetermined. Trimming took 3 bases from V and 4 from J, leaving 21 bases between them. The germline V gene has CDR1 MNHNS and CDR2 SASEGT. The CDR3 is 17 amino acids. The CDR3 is CASSDDRAPLMGTEAFF. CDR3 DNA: TGTGCCAGCAGTGACGACCGGGCCCCCCTTATGGGCACTGAAGCTTTCTTT.

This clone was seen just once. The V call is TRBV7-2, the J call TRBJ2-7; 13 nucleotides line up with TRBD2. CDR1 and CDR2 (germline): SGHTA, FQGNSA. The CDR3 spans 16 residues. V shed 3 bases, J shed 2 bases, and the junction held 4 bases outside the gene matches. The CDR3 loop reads CASSFSGLAGAYEQYF. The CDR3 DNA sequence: TGTGCCAGCAGCTTTTCCGGACTAGCGGGAGCCTACGAGCAGTACTTC.

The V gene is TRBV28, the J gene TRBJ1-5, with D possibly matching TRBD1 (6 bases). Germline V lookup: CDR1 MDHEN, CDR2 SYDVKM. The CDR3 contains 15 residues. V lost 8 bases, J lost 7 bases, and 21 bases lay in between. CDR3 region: CASRKGGTLEQPQHF. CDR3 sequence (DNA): TGTGCCAGCCGTAAGGGGGGGACTCTTGAACAGCCCCAGCATTTT.

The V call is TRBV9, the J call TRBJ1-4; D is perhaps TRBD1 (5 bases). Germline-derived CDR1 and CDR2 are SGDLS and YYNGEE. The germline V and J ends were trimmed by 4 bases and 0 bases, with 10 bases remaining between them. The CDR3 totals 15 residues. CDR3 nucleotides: TGTGCCAGCAGCCTCGGGGGGGCAACTAATGAAAAACTGTTTTTT. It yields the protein CASSLGGATNEKLFF.

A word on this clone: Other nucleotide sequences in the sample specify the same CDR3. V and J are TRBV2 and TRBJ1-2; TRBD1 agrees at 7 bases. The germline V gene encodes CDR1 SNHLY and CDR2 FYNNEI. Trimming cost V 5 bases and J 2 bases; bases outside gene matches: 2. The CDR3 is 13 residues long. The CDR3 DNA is TGTGCCAGCAGTCCACAGGGGAACTATGGCTACACCTTC. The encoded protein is CASSPQGNYGYTF.

The CDR3 coding sequence is TGTGCCAGCAGCCAAGCCGGGAAAAATGAGCAGTTCTTC. This encodes CASSQAGKNEQFF. V gene TRBV4-2 combines with J gene TRBJ2-1; maybe TRBD2 (5 bases). There are 13 residues in the CDR3. V shed 1 base and J shed 7 bases, with 8 bases lying between them. Germline V lookup: CDR1 LGHNA, CDR2 YNFKEQ.

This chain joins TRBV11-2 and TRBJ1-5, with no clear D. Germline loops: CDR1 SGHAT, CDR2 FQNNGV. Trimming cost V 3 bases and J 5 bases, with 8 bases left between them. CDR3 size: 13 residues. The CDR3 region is CASSLTHDQPQHF. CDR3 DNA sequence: TGTGCCAGCAGCTTGACACACGATCAGCCCCAGCATTTT.

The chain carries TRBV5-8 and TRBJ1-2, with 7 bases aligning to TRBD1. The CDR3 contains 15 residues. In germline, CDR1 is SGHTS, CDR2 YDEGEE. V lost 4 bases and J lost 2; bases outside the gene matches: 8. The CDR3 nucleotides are TGTGCCAGCAGCCGATCGGGACAGCACAACTATGGCTACACCTTC. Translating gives CASSRSGQHNYGYTF.

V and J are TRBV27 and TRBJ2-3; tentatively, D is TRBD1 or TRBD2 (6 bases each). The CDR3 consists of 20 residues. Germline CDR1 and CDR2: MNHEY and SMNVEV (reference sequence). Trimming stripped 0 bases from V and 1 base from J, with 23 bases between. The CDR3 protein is CASSLSPPVWGAAGTDTQYF. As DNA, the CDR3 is TGTGCCAGCAGTTTATCTCCTCCGGTTTGGGGGGCTGCGGGCACAGATACGCAGTATTTT.

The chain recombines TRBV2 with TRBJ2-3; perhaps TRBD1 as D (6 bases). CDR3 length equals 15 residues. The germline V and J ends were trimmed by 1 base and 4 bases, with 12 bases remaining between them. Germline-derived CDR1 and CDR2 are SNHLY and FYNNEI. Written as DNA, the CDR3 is TGTGCCAGCAGTGAAGTCCGCTCAGGGGCAGATACGCAGTATTTT. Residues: CASSEVRSGADTQYF. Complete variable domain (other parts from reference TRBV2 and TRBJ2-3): EPEVTQTPSHQVTQMGQEVILRCVPISNHLYFYWYRQILGQKVEFLVSFYNNEISEKSEIFDDQFSVERPDGSNFTLKIRSTKLEDSAMYFCASSEVRSGADTQYFGPGTRLTVL.

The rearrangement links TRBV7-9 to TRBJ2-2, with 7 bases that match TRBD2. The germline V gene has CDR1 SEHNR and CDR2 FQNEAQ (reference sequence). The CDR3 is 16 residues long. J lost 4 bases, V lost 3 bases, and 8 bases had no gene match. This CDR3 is CASSFPQGGTTGELFF. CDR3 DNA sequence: TGTGCCAGCAGCTTCCCTCAGGGAGGGACCACCGGGGAGCTGTTTTTT.

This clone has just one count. This CDR3 reads CASGTGKETQYF. The CDR3 nucleotides are TGTGCTAGCGGAACAGGGAAGGAGACCCAGTACTTC. The chain has TRBV7-9 and TRBJ2-5; D might be TRBD1 or TRBD2, each matching 6 bases. The CDR3 runs 12 residues. From germline, CDR1 is SEHNR and CDR2 FQNEAQ (reference sequence).

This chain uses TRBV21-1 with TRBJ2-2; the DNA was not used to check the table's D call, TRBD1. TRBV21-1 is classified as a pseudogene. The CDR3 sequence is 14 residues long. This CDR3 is CAILGGITPGELFF. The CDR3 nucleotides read TGTGCCATCTTAGGGGGTATTACACCCGGGGAGCTGTTTTTT.

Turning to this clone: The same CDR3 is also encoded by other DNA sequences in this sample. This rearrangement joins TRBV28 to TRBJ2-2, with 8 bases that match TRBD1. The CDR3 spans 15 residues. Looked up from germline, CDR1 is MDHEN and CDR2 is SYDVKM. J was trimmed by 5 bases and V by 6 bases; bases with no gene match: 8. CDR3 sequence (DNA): TGTGCCAGCAGACCCGGACAGGGTAGGACCGGGGAGCTGTTTTTT. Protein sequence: CASRPGQGRTGELFF.

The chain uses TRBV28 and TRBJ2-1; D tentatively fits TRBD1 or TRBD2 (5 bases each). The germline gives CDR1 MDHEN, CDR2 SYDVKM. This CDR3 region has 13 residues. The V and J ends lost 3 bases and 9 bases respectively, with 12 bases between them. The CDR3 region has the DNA TGTGCCAGCAGTTTGATCGGGACCGCTGAGCAGTTCTTC. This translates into CASSLIGTAEQFF. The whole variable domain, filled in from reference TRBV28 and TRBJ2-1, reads DVKVTQSSRYLVKRTGEKVFLECVQDMDHENMFWYRQDPGLGLRLIYFSYDVKMKEKGDIPEGYSVSREKKERFSLILESASTNQTSMYLCASSLIGTAEQFFGPGTRLTVL.

The chain's CDR3 is CASSKVMCNPGDYGYTF. For the CDR3, the DNA is TGTGCCAGCAGCAAAGTCATGTGTAACCCGGGGGACTATGGCTACACCTTC. The gene calls are TRBV21-1 and TRBJ1-2. TRBV21-1 constitutes a pseudogene. CDR3 length: 17 residues.

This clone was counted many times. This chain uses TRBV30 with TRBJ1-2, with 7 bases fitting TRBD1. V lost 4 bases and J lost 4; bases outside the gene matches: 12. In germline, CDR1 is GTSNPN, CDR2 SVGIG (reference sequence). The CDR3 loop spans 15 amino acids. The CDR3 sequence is CAWKGRGSLAYGYTF. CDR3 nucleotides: TGTGCCTGGAAGGGCAGGGGGAGTTTGGCCTATGGCTACACCTTC.

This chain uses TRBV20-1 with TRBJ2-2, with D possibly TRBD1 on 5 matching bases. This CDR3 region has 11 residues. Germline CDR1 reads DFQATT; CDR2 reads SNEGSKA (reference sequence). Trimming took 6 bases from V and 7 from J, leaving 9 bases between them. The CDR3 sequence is CSAQGYGELFF. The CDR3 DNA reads TGCAGTGCGCAGGGATACGGGGAGCTGTTTTTT.

CDR3 sequence reads: CASRPGTNYNEQFF. In DNA form, the CDR3 reads TGTGCCAGTAGACCCGGGACTAACTACAATGAGCAGTTCTTC. This sequence joins TRBV19 and TRBJ2-1; 7 positions agree with TRBD2. This CDR3 is 14 amino acids long. V lost 6 bases and J lost 3; bases outside the gene matches: 5. CDR1 and CDR2 (germline): LNHDA, SQIVND (reference sequence).

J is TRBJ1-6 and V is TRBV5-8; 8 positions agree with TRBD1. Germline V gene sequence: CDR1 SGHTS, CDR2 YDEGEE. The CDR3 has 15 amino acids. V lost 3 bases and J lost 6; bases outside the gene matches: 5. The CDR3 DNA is TGTGCCAGCAGCTCCGGGACAGGTCCTAATTCACCCCTCCACTTT. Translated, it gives CASSSGTGPNSPLHF. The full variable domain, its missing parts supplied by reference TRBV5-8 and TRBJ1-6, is EAGVTQSPTHLIKTRGQQATLRCSPISGHTSVYWYQQALGLGLQFLLWYDEGEERNRGNFPPRFSGRQFPNYSSELNVNALELEDSALYLCASSSGTGPNSPLHFGNGTRLTVT.

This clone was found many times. The CDR3 sequence: CASSSRTGEAFF. CDR3 coding DNA: TGTGCCAGCAGCTCCCGGACAGGTGAAGCTTTCTTT. This chain links TRBV7-8 with TRBJ1-1; 7 nucleotides align to TRBD1. CDR1 and CDR2 from the germline V gene are SGHVS and FQNEAQ. This CDR3 is 12 amino acids long. With 4 bases clipped from V and 7 bases from J, the junction kept 3 bases outside the gene matches.